This T cell receptor (beta chain) is from a study of cytomegalovirus exposure and HLA in healthy donors. PCR employed 60 Vbeta and 13 Jbeta primers. TCRdb keeps only in-frame clones here, not all; method: immunoSEQ multiplex PCR. The top ten clones hold roughly 1.5% of a sample with some 130,000 clones, around 73% of them seen once. The sequenced sample consisted of PBMCs. This receptor was obtained from a female donor in good health and CMV-seronegative.

CDR3 sequence (DNA): TGTGCCAGCAGTGAACCCCCCCTCCAGCCCCAGCATTTT. Translated, it gives CASSEPPLQPQHF. The chain recombines TRBV2 with TRBJ1-5, with unresolved D. There are 13 residues in the CDR3. The V gene lost 2 bases and the J gene lost 7 bases, with 9 bases spanning the gap. CDR1 is SNHLY and CDR2 is FYNNEI in the germline V gene.